This T cell receptor beta chain was recorded in a study of regulatory T cells in long-lasting Graves disease. General observations from the study: Only a small sample size was used, which may have cut accuracy. TRBV28, TRBJ1-2 and TRBJ2-5 were segments that persistent disease favored. Shared public clonotypes totalled approximately 3,000 in persistent patients, compared with around 880 in new patients.

With iRepertoire HTBI primers and Arm-PCR of CDR3 regions, TCR beta libraries were built. Each CDR3 protein is one row after TCRdb ran MiXCR on the multiplex PCR reads. The table includes over 450,000 distinct CDR3 sequences, approximately 21% detected once. Notes on this clonotype: Its antigen is not known. A much larger clone is a single base away; this may be a read error.

The CDR3 consists of 16 residues. V lost 2 bases and J lost 9; bases outside the gene matches: 14. Germline V gene data show CDR1 as GTSNPN and CDR2 as SVGIG (reference sequence). Time point given: persistent/refractory GD, antithyroid drugs over 5 years with positive TRAb. The TCR library was made from RNA that had been extracted from PBMCs in TRIzol. The source of this sequence is a female donor with Graves disease. This chain joins TRBV30 and TRBJ2-5; 11 bases fit TRBD2. The sequencing here drew on peripheral blood mononuclear cells (PBMCs), taken when the disease was refractory, from a patient treated with antithyroid drugs. As DNA, the CDR3 is TGTGCCTGGAGTCGACCCGGGACTAGCGGCCGGGAGGCCCAGTACTTC. This translates into CAWSRPGTSGREAQYF. Looking up the rest from reference TRBV30 and TRBJ2-5 gives the full variable domain: SQTIHQWPATLVQPVGSPLSLECTVEGTSNPNLYWYRQAAGRGLQLLFYSVGIGQISSEVPQNLSASRPQDRQFILSSKKLLLSDSGFYLCAWSRPGTSGREAQYFGPGTRLLVL.